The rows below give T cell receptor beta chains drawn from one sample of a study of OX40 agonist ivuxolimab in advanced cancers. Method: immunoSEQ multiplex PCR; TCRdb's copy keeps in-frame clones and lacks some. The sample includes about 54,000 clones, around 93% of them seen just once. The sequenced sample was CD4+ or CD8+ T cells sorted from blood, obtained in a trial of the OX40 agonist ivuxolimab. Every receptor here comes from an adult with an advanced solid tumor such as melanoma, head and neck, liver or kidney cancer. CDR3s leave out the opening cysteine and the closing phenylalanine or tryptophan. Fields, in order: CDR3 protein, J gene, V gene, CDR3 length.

ASSLLPPGQPQH,TRBJ1-5,TRBV27,12
AWSSTGDTEAF,TRBJ1-1,TRBV30,11
ASSESLGGNTEAF,TRBJ1-1,TRBV25-1,13
ASRTGNYGYT,TRBJ1-2,TRBV2,10
ASSLSRSIYGYT,TRBJ1-2,TRBV27,12
ASSQDSGRWSYEQY,TRBJ2-7,TRBV4-1,14
ASSLVAGSGNTIY,TRBJ1-3,TRBV11-2,13
ASSYAGQGFEQY,TRBJ2-7,TRBV27,12
ASSTRLGYNEQF,TRBJ2-1,TRBV5-4,12
ASSEPTRREGNYGYT,TRBJ1-2,TRBV6-1,15
ASSHQGSNEQY,TRBJ2-7,TRBV4-1,11